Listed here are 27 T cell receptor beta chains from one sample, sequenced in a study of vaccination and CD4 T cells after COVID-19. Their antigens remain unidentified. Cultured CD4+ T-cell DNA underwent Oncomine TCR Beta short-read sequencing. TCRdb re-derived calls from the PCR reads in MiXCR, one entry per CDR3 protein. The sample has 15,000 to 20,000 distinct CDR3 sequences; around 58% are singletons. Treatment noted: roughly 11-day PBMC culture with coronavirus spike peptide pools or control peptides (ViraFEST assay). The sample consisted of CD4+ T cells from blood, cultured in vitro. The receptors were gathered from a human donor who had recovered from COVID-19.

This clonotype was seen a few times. The CDR3 is CASKLSTGNTIYF. The CDR3 DNA reads TGTGCCAGCAAATTGAGTACTGGAAACACCATATATTTT. The rearrangement joins TRBV2 to TRBJ1-3; no reliable D call. The CDR3 runs to 13 residues. V dropped 7 bases and J dropped 2 bases, with 9 bases sitting between them. Germline CDR1 SNHLY, CDR2 FYNNEI.

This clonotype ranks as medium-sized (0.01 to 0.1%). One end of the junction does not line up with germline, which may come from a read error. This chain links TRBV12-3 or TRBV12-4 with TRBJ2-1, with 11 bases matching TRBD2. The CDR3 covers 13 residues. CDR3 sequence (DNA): TGTGCCAGCAGTTTCGGGACTAGCGGACCCCAGATCTTC. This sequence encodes CASSFGTSGPQIF.

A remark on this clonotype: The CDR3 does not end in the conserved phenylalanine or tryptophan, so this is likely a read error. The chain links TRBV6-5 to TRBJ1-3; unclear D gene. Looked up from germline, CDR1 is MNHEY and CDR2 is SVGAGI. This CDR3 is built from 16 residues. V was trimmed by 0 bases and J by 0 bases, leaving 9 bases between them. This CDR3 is CASSYSPDSSGNTIYS. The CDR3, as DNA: TGTGCCAGCAGTTACTCGCCGGACTCCTCTGGAAACACCATATATTCT.

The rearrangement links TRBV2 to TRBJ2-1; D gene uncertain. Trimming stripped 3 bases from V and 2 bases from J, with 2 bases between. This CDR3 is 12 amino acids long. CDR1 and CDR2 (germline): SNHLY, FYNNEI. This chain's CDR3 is CASSEAYNEQFF. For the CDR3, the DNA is TGTGCCAGCAGTGAGGCCTACAATGAGCAGTTCTTC.

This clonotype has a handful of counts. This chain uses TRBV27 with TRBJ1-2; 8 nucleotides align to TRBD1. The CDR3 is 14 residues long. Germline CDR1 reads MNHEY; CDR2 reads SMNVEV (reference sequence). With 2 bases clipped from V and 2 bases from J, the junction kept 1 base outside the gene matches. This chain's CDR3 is CASSLQGANYGYTF. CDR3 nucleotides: TGTGCCAGCAGTTTACAGGGGGCCAACTATGGCTACACCTTC.

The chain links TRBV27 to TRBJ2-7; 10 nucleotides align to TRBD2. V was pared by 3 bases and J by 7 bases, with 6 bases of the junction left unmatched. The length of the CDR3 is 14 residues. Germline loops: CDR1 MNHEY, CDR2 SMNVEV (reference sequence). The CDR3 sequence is CASSFSGRVGEQYF. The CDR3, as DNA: TGTGCCAGCAGTTTCAGCGGGAGGGTCGGGGAGCAGTACTTC.

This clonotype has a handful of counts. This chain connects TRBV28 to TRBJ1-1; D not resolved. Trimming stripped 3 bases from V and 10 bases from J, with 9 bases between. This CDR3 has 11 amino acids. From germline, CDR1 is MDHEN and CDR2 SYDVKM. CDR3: CASSFIAGAFF. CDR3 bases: TGTGCCAGCAGTTTTATAGCCGGAGCTTTCTTT.

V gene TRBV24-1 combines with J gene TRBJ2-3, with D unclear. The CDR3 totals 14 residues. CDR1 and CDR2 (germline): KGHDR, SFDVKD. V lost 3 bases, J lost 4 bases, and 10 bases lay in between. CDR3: CATSDAANPDTQYF. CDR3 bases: TGTGCCACCAGTGATGCGGCTAACCCAGATACGCAGTATTTT.

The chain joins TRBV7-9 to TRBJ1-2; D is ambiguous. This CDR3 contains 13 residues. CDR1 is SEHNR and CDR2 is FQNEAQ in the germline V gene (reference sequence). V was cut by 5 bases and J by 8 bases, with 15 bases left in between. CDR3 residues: CASSPDAAGGYTF. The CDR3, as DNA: TGTGCCAGCAGCCCGGACGCGGCGGGCGGCTACACCTTC.

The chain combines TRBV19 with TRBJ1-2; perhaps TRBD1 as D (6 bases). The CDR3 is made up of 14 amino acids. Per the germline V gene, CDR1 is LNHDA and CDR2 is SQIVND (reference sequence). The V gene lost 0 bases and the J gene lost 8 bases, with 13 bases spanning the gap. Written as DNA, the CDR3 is TGTGCCAGTAGTATAGATGGGGGGCCGGGAGGCTACACCTTC. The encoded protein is CASSIDGGPGGYTF. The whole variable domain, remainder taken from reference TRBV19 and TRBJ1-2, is DGGITQSPKYLFRKEGQNVTLSCEQNLNHDAMYWYRQDPGQGLRLIYYSQIVNDFQKGDIAEGYSVSREKKESFPLTVTSAQKNPTAFYLCASSIDGGPGGYTFGSGTRLTVV.

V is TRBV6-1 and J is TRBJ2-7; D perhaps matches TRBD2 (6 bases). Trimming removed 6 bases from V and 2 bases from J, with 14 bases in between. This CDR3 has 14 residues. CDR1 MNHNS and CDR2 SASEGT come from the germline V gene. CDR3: CASRLLASAYEQYF. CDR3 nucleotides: TGTGCCAGCAGACTTCTAGCGTCGGCCTACGAGCAGTACTTC.

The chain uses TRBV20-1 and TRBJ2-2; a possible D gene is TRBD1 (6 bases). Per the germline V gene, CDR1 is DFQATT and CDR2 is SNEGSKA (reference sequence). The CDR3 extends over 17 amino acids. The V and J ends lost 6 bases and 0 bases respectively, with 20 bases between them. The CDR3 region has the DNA TGCAGTGCCCCCTCGCTTGAGGGGACAACGAACACCGGGGAGCTGTTTTTT. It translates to CSAPSLEGTTNTGELFF.

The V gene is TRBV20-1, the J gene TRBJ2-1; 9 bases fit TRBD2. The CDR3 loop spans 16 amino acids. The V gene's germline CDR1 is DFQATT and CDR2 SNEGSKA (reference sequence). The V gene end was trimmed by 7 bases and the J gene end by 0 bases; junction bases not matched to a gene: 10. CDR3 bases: TGCAGTGGGGCTAGCGGGACTTACAGCTCCTACAATGAGCAGTTCTTC. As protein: CSGASGTYSSYNEQFF.

The CDR3 sequence is CASSLGQGSYEQYF. Here the CDR3 DNA reads TGCGCCAGCAGCCTGGGACAGGGCTCCTACGAGCAGTACTTC. This sequence joins TRBV4-1 and TRBJ2-7; TRBD1 aligns across 9 bases. Germline values: CDR1 MGHRA, CDR2 YSYEKL. Trimming cost V 4 bases and J 0 bases; bases outside gene matches: 1. The length of the CDR3 is 14 residues.

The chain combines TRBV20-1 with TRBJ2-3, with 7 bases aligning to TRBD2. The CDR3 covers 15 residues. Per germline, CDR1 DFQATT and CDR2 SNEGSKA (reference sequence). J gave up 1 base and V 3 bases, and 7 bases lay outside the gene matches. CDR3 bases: TGCAGTGCTAGGGCTAGCGGTTCTGGCACAGATACGCAGTATTTT. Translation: CSARASGSGTDTQYF.

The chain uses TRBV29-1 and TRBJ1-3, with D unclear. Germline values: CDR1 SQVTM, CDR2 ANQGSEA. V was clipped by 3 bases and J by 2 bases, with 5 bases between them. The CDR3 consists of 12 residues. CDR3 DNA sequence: TGCAGCGTTGAGTCGACTGGAAACACCATATATTTT. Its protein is CSVESTGNTIYF.

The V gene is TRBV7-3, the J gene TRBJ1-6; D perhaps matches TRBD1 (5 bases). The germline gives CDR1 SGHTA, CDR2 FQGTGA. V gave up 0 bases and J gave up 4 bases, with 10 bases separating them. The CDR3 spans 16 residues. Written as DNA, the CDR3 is TGTGCCAGCAGCTTAACCCCGCGGGGGTATAATTCACCCCTCCACTTT. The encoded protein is CASSLTPRGYNSPLHF.

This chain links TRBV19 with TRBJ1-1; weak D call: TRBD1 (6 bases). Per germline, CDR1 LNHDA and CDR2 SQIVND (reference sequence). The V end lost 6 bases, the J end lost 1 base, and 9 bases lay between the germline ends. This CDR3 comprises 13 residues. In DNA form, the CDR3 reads TGTGCCAGTAGAGGACAGCCGAACACTGAAGCTTTCTTT. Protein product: CASRGQPNTEAFF.

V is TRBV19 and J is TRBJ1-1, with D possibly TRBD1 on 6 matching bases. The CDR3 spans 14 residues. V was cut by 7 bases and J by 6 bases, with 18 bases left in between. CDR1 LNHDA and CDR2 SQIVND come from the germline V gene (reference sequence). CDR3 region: CASKGEMEGSEAFF. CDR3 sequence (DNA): TGTGCCAGTAAGGGGGAAATGGAGGGTTCTGAAGCTTTCTTT.

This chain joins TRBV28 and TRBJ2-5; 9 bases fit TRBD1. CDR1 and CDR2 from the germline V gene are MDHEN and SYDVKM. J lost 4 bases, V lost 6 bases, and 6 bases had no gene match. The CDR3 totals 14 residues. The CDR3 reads CASSKTGGVETQYF. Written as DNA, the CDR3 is TGTGCCAGCAGCAAAACAGGGGGCGTAGAGACCCAGTACTTC.

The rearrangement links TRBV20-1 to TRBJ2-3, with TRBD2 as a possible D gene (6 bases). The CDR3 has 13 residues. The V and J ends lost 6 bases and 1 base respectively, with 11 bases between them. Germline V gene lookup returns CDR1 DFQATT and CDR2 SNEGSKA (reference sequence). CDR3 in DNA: TGCAGTGCCGCCCCGGGGGGCACAGATACGCAGTATTTT. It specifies CSAAPGGTDTQYF.

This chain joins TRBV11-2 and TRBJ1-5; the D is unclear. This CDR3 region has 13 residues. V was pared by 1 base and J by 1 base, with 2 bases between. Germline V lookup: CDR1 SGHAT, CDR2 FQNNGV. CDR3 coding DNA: TGTGCCAGCAGCTTAGGAAGCAATCAGCCCCAGCATTTT. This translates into CASSLGSNQPQHF.

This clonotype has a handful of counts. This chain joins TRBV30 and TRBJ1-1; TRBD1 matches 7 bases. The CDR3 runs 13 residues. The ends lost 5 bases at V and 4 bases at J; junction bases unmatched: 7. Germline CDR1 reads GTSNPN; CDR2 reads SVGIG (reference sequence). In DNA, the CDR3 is TGTGCCTGGGCGGGACAGAGCGGCACTGAAGCTTTCTTT. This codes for CAWAGQSGTEAFF.

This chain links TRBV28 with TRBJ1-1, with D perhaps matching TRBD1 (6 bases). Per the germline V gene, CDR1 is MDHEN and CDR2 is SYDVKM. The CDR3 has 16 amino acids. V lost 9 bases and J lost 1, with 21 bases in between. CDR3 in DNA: TGTGCCAGTCCCCCGAGGGGGGGCGGATCGAACACTGAAGCTTTCTTT. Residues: CASPPRGGGSNTEAFF. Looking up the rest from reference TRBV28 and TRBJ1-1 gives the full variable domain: DVKVTQSSRYLVKRTGEKVFLECVQDMDHENMFWYRQDPGLGLRLIYFSYDVKMKEKGDIPEGYSVSREKKERFSLILESASTNQTSMYLCASPPRGGGSNTEAFFGQGTRLTVV.

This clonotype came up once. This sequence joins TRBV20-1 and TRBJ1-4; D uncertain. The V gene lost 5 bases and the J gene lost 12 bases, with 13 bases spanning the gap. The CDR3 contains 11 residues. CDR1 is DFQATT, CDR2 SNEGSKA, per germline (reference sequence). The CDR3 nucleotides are TGCAGTGCTGGGAGCGGATTGGAACTGTTTTTT. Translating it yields CSAGSGLELFF.

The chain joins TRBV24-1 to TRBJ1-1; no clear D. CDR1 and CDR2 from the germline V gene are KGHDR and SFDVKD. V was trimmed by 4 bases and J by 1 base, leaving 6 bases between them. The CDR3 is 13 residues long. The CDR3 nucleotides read TGTGCCACCAGTGAAGGATGGAACACTGAAGCTTTCTTT. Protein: CATSEGWNTEAFF.

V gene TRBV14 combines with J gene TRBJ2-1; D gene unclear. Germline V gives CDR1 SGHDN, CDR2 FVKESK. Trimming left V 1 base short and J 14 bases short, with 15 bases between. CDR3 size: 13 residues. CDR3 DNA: TGTGCCAGCAGCCAAGGCGGCAGCGCGAGAGAGTTCTTC. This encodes CASSQGGSAREFF.